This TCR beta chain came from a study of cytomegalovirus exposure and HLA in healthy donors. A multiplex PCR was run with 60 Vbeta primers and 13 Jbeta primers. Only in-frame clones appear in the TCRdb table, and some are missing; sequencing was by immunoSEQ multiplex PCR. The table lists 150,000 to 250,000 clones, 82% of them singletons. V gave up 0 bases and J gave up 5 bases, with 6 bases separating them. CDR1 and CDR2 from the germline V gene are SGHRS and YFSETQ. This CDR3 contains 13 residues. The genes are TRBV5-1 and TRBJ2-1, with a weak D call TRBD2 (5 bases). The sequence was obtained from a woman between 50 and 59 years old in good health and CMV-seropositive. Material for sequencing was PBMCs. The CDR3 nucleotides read TGCGCCAGCAGCTTGGGGGAGAACAATGAGCAGTTCTTC. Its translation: CASSLGENNEQFF.